A selection of T cell receptor beta chains follows, all from one sample in a study of T cells in Graves' hyperthyroidism and ophthalmopathy. Each CDR3 protein is one row after TCRdb ran MiXCR on the multiplex PCR reads. The data contain roughly 350,000 distinct CDR3 sequences, approximately 15% of them singletons. Sequencing was performed on blood. The receptors derive from a woman between 25 and 40 years old with Graves' ophthalmopathy. The CDR3 runs from the conserved cysteine through the conserved F or W. The D gene is left open where the match is weak. The listing skips clone size in some rows; elsewhere it reads once, few, many or a size class.

>TRBD1|TRBV28|NA|TRBJ2-7
TGTGCCAGCAGGCCCGGGACAGCCACCCACGAGCAGTACTTC
CASRPGTATHEQYF
>NA|TRBV5-1|many|TRBJ1-1
TGCGCCAGCAGCTGGGGGACGGTAATGACTGAAGCTTTCTTT
CASSWGTVMTEAFF
>TRBD2|TRBV20-1|many|TRBJ2-2
TGCAGTGCGAAACTAGCGGGGGGTCCGAACACCGGGGAGCTGTTTTTT
CSAKLAGGPNTGELFF
>NA|TRBV11-2|many|TRBJ1-1
TGTGCCAGCAGTTTTCTTGGGGGCTTAGGAACTGAAGCTTTCTTT
CASSFLGGLGTEAFF
>TRBD1|TRBV20-1|many|TRBJ1-2
TGCAGTGCTACCCTGCTGGGACAGGGGGATGGCTACACCTTC
CSATLLGQGDGYTF
>NA|TRBV7-3|NA|TRBJ2-3
TGTGCCAGCAGCCCTTTCGGAGGGGGGCTCACAGATACGCAGTATTTT
CASSPFGGGLTDTQYF
>TRBD2|TRBV10-3|many|TRBJ2-5
TGTGCCACCCATCCTGGGGCTAGCGGGGGGCCAAAAGAGACCCAGTACTTC
CATHPGASGGPKETQYF
>NA|TRBV19|few|TRBJ2-1
TGTGCCAGTAGTGCCGGTCGACCGGCTGAGCAGTTCTTC
CASSAGRPAEQFF
>TRBD2|TRBV7-2|many|TRBJ2-3
TGTGCCAGCAGCTTCGGCGGGGGAGCTAGCACAGATACGCAGTATTTT
CASSFGGGASTDTQYF
>NA|TRBV11-3|many|TRBJ2-3
TGTGCCAGCAGCTTTATAAGCACAGATACGCAGTATTTT
CASSFISTDTQYF
>NA|TRBV6-1|many|TRBJ2-5
TGTGCCAGCAGTGAAACTAGCACCGTCCAAGAGACCCAGTACTTC
CASSETSTVQETQYF
>TRBD2|TRBV7-3|many|TRBJ2-1
TGTGCCAGCAGCTTACTAGCGGGGAACTACAATGAGCAGTTCTTC
CASSLLAGNYNEQFF
>NA|TRBV7-6|many|TRBJ2-7
TGTGCCAGCAGCTCGGATTACGAGCAGTACTTC
CASSSDYEQYF
>NA|TRBV29-1|many|TRBJ1-1
TGCAGCGTTAGGAGTTGGGAGGGTTGGAACACTGAAGCTTTCTTT
CSVRSWEGWNTEAFF
>NA|TRBV6-1|many|TRBJ2-3
TGTGCCAGCAGTGAATCCTCCGGGTCCCCCACAGATACGCAGTATTTT
CASSESSGSPTDTQYF
>TRBD2|TRBV6-1|many|TRBJ2-1
TGTGCCAGCTTTGCGCGGGGGGTCTACAATGAGCAGTTCTTC
CASFARGVYNEQFF
>NA|TRBV7-9|many|TRBJ2-5
TGTGCCAGCAGCTTAATCAGTGCTGAATTACAAGAGACCCAGTACTTC
CASSLISAELQETQYF
>NA|TRBV6-1|many|TRBJ2-1
TGTGCCAGCAGTAGCGCCGGGACAAGAGGGAACAATGAGCAGTTCTTC
CASSSAGTRGNNEQFF